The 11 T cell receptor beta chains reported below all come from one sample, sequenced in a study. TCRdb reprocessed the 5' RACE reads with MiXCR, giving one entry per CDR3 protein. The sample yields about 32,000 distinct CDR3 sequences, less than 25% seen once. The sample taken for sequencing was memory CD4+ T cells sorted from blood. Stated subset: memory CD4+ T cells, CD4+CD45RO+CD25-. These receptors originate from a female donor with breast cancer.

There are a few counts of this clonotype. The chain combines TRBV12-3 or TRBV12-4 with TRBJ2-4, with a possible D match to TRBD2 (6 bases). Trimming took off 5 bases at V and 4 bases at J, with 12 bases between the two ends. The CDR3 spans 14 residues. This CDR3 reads CASSARTNKNIQYF. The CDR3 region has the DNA TGTGCCAGCAGTGCCCGGACTAATAAAAACATTCAGTACTTC.

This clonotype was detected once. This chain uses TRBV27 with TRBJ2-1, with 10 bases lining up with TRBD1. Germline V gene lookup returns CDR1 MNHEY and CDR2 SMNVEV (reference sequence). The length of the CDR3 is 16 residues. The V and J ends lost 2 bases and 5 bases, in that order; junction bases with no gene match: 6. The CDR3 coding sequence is TGTGCCAGCAGTTTAAGGGACAGGGGACCTAACAATGAGCAGTTCTTC. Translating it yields CASSLRDRGPNNEQFF.

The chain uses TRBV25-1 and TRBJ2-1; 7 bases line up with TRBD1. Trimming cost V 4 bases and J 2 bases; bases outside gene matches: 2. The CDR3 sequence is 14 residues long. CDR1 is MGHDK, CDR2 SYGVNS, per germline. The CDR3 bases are TGTGCCAGCAGTGGGACAGGTGCCTACAATGAGCAGTTCTTC. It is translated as CASSGTGAYNEQFF.

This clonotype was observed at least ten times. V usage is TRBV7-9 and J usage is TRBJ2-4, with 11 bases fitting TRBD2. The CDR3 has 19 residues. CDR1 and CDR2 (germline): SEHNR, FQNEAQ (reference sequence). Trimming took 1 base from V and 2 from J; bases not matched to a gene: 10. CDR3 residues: CASSLVASGGFGTKNIQYF. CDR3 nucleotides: TGTGCCAGCAGCTTAGTGGCTAGCGGGGGGTTTGGAACCAAAAACATTCAGTACTTC.

CDR3 DNA sequence: TGTGCCAGCAGGGCCTACGAGCAGTACTTC. The encoded protein is CASRAYEQYF. The genes are TRBV2 and TRBJ2-7; D not certain. The CDR3 covers 10 residues. In germline, CDR1 is SNHLY, CDR2 FYNNEI. V was shortened by 6 bases and J by 2 bases, with 2 bases between the two germline ends.

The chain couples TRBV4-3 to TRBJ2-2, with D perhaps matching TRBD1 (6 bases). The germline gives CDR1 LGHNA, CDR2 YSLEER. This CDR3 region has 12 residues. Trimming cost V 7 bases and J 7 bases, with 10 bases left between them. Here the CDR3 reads CASIGGNGELFF. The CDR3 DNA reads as TGCGCCAGCATAGGGGGTAACGGGGAGCTGTTTTTT.

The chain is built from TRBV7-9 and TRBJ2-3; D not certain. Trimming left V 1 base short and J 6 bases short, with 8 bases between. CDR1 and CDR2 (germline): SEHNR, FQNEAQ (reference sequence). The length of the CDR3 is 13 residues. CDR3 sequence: CASSLGIPDTQYF. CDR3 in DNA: TGTGCCAGCAGCTTAGGAATTCCCGATACGCAGTATTTT.

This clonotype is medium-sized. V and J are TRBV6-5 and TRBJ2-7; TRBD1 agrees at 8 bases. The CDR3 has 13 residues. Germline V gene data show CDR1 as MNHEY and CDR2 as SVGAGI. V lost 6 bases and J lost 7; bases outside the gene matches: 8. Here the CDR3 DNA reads TGTGCCAGCAGGCGGACCCGGGACAGGGAGCAGTACTTC. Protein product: CASRRTRDREQYF.

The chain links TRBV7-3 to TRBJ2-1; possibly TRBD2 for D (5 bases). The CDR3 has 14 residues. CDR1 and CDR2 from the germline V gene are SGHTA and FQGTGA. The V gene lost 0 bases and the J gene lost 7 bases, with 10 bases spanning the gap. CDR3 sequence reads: CASSLTLRANEQFF. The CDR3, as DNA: TGTGCCAGCAGCTTAACCCTGAGGGCGAATGAGCAGTTCTTC.

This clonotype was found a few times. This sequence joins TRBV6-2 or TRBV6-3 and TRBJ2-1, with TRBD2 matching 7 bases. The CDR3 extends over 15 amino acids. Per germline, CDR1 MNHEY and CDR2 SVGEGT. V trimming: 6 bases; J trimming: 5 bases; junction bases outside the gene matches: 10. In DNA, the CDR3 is TGTGCCAGCAGCCGCGGGACTAACTCTAACAATGAGCAGTTCTTC. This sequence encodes CASSRGTNSNNEQFF.

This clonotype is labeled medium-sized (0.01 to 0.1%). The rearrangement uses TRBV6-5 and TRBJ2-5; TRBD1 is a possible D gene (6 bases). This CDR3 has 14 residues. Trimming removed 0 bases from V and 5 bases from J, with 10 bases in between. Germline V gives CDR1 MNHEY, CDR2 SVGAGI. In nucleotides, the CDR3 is TGTGCCAGCAGTTACTCGACAGGTCCGGAGACCCAGTACTTC. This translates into CASSYSTGPETQYF.